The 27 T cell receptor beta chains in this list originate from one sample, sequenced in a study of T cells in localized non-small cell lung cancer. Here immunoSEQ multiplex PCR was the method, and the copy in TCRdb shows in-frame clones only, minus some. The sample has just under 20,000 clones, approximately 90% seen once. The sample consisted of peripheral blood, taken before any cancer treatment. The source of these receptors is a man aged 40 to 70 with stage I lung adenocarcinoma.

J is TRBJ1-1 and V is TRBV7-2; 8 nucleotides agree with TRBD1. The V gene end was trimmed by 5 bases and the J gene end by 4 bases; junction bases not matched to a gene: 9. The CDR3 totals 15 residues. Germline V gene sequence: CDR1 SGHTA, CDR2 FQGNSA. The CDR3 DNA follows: TGTGCCAGCAGCCCACGACAGGGGCTACCCACTGAAGCTTTCTTT. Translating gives CASSPRQGLPTEAFF.

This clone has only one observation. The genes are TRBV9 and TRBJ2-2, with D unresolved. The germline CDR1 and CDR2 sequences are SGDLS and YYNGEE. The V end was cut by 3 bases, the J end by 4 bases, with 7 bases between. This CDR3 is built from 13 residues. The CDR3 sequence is CASSGLLTGELFF. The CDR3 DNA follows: TGTGCCAGCAGCGGACTGCTCACCGGGGAGCTGTTTTTT.

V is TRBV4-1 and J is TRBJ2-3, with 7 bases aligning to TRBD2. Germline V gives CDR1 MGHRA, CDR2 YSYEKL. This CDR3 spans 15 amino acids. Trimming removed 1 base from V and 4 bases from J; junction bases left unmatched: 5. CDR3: CASSQGEGSADTQYF. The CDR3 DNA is TGCGCCAGCAGCCAAGGGGAGGGGAGCGCAGATACGCAGTATTTT.

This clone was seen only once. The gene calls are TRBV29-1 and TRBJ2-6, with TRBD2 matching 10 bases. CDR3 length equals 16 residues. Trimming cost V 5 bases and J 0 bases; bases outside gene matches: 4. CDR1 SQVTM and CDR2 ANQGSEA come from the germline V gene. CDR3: CSVRAGGDSGANVLTF. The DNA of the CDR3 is TGCAGCGTTCGAGCGGGAGGGGACTCTGGGGCCAACGTCCTGACTTTC.

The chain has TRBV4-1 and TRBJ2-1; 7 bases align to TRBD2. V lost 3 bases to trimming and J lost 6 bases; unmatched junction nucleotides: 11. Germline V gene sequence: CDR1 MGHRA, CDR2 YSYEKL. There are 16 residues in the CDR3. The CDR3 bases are TGCGCCAGCAGCCAGACCAGCGGGGCCTTCTCCAATGAGCAGTTCTTC. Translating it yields CASSQTSGAFSNEQFF.

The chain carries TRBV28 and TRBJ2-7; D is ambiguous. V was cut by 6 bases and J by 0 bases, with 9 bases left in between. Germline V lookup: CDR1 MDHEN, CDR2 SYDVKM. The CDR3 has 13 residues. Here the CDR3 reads CASRIQSSYEQYF. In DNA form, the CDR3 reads TGTGCCAGCAGAATACAGAGCTCCTACGAGCAGTACTTC.

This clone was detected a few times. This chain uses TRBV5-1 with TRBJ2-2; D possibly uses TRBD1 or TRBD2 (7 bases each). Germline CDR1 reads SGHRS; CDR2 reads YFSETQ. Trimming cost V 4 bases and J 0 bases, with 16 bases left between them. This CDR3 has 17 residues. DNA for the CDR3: TGCGCCAGCAGCCGGGGAGCGGGACAGACGAACACCGGGGAGCTGTTTTTT. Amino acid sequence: CASSRGAGQTNTGELFF.

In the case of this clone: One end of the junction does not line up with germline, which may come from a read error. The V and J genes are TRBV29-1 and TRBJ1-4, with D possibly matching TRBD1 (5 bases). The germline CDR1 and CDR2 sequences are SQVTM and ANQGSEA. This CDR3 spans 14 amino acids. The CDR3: CNVVGGGVGEKLFF. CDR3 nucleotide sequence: TGCAACGTTGTTGGGGGAGGGGTAGGTGAAAAACTGTTTTTT.

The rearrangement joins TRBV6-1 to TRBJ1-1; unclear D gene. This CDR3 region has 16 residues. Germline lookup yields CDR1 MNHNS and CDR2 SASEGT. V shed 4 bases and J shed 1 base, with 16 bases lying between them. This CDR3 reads CASSVFPQIQNTEAFF. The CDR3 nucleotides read TGTGCCAGCAGTGTATTCCCTCAGATACAGAACACTGAAGCTTTCTTT.

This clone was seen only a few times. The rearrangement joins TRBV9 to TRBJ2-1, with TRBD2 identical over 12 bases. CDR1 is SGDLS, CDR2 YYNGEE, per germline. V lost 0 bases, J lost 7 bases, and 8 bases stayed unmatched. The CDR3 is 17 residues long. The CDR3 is CASSVELAGGGRNEQFF. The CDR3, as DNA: TGTGCCAGCAGCGTAGAACTAGCGGGAGGAGGGAGAAATGAGCAGTTCTTC.

The CDR3 DNA follows: TGTGCCAGCTCACGCGATGTCCAAGAGACCCAGTACTTC. Its protein product is CASSRDVQETQYF. The rearrangement joins TRBV18 to TRBJ2-5; D remains ambiguous. CDR3 length: 13 residues. V dropped 4 bases and J dropped 1 base, with 7 bases sitting between them. The germline gives CDR1 KGHSH, CDR2 LQKENI.

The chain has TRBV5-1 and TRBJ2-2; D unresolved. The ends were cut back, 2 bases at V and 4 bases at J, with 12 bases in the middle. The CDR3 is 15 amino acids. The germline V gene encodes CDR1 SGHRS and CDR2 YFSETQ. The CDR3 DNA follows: TGCGCCAGCAGCTTTACTCAAGTCCCCACCGGGGAGCTGTTTTTT. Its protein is CASSFTQVPTGELFF. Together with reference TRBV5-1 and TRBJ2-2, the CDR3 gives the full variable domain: KAGVTQTPRYLIKTRGQQVTLSCSPISGHRSVSWYQQTPGQGLQFLFEYFSETQRNKGNFPGRFSGRQFSNSRSEMNVSTLELGDSALYLCASSFTQVPTGELFFGEGSRLTVL.

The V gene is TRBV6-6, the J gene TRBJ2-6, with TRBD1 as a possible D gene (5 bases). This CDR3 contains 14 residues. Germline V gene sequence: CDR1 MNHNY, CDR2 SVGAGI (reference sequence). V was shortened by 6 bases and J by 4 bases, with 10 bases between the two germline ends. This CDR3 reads CASSPQGGANVLTF. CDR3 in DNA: TGTGCCAGCAGCCCCCAGGGAGGGGCCAACGTCCTGACTTTC.

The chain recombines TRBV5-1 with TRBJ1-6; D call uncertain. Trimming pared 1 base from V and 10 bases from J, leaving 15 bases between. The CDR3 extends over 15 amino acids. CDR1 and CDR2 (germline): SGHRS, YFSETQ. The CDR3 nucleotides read TGCGCCAGCAGCTTGAGGGCAGGAGAAAACTCACCCCTCCACTTT. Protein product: CASSLRAGENSPLHF.

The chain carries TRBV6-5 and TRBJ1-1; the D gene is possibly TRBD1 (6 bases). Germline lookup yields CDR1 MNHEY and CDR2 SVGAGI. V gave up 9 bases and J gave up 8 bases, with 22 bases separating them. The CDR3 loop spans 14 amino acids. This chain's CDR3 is CASSGVGGATEAFF. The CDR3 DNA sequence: TGTGCCAGTTCCGGGGTGGGGGGCGCGACGGAAGCTTTCTTT.

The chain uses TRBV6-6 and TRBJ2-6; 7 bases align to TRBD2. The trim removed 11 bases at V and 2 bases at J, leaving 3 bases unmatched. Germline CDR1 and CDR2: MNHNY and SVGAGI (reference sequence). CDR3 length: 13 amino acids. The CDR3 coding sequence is TGTGCCGGCCGGGAGGCTGGGGCCAACGTCCTGACTTTC. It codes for CAGREAGANVLTF.

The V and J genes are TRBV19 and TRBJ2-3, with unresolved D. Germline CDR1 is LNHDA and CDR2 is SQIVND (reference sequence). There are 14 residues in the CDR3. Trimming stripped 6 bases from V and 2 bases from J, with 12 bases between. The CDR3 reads CASSPDGNTDTQYF. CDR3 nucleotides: TGTGCCAGTAGCCCGGACGGAAACACAGATACGCAGTATTTT.

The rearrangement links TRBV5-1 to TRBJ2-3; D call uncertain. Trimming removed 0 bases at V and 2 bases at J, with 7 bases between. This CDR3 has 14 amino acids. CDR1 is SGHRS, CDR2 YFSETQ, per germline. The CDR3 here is CASSLGRVTDTQYF. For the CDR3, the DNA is TGCGCCAGCAGCTTGGGACGCGTCACAGATACGCAGTATTTT.

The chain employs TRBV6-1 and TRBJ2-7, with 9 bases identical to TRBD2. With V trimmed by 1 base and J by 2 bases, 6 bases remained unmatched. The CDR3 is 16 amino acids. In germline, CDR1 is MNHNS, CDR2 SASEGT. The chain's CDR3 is CASSEGSGGTTYEQYF. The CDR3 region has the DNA TGTGCCAGCAGTGAAGGGAGCGGGGGGACGACCTACGAGCAGTACTTC.

For the CDR3, the DNA is TGTGCCAGCAGCCCCCACGGAGGGGGGAAGACTGAAGCTTTCTTT. It is translated as CASSPHGGGKTEAFF. The genes are TRBV5-6 and TRBJ1-1, with D possibly TRBD1 on 6 matching bases. The CDR3 has 15 amino acids. Germline V gene data show CDR1 as SGHDT and CDR2 as YYEEEE. Trimming pared 4 bases from V and 5 bases from J, leaving 18 bases between.

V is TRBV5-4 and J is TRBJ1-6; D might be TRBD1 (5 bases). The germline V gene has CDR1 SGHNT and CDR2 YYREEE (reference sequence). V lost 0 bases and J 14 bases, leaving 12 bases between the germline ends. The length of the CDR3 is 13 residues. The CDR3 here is CASSLGGDSTLHF. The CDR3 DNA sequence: TGTGCCAGCAGCTTGGGAGGGGACTCAACCCTCCACTTT.

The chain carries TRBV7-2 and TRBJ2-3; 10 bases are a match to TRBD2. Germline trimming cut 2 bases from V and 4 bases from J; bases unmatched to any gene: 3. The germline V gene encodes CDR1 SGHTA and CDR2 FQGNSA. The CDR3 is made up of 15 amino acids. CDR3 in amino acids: CASSLKAGGADTQYF. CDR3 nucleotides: TGTGCCAGCAGCTTAAAAGCGGGAGGGGCAGATACGCAGTATTTT.

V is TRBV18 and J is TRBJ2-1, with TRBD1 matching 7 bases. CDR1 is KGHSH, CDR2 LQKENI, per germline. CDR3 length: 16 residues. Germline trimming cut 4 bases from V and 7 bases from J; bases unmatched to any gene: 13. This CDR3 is CASSHLRTGGYNEQFF. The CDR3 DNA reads TGTGCCAGCTCACACCTCAGGACAGGTGGTTATAATGAGCAGTTCTTC.

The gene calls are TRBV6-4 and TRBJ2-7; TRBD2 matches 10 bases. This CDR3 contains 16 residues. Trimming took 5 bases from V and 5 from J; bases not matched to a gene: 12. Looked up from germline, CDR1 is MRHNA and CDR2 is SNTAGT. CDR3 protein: CASSLEPLAGSDEQYF. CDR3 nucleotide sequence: TGTGCCAGCAGTCTTGAGCCACTAGCGGGGTCCGACGAGCAGTACTTC.

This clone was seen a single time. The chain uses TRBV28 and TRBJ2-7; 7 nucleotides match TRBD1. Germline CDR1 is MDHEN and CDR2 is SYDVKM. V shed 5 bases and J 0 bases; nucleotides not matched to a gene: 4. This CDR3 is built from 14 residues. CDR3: CASSPQGFSYEQYF. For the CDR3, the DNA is TGTGCCAGCAGTCCACAGGGGTTCTCCTACGAGCAGTACTTC.

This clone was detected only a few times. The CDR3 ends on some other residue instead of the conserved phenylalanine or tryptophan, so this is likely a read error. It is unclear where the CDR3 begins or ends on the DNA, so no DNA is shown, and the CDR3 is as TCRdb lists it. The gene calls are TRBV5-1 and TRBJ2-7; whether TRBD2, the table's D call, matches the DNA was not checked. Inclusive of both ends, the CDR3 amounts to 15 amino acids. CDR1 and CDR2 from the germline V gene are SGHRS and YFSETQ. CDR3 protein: CASSLGTEGLDVSHI.

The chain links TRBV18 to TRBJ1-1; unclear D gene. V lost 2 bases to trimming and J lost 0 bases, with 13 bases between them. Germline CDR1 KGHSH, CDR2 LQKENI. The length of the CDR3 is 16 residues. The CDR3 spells CASSPREGRLNTEAFF. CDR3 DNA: TGTGCCAGCTCACCAAGAGAGGGCCGGTTGAACACTGAAGCTTTCTTT. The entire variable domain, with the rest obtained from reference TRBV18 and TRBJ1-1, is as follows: NAGVMQNPRHLVRRRGQEARLRCSPMKGHSHVYWYRQLPEEGLKFMVYLQKENIIDESGMPKERFSAEFPKEGPSILRIQQVVRGDSAAYFCASSPREGRLNTEAFFGQGTRLTVV.